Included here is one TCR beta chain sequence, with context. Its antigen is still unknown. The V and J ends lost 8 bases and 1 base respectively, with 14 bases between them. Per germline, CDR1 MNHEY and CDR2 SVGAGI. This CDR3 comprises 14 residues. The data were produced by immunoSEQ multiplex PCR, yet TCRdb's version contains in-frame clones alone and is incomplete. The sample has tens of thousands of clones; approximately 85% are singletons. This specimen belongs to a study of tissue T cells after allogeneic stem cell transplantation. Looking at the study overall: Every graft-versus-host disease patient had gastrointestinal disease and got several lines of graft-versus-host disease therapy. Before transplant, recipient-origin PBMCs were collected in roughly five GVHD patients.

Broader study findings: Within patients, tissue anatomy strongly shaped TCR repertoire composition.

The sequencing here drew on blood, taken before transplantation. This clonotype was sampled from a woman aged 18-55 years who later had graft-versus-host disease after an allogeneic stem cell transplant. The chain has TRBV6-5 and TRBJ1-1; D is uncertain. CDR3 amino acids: CASSTRRTNTEAFF. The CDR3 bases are TGTGCCAGCTCAACTCGACGGACGAACACTGAAGCTTTCTTT.